This paragraph covers one T cell receptor beta chain sequence. This sample stems from a study of T cells and Merkel cell carcinoma outcomes. With 3 bases removed from V and 1 base from J, the gap between germline ends came to 8 bases. The CDR3 runs to 14 residues. Germline assignment: CDR1 SGHVS and CDR2 FQNEAQ. Sequencing was performed with immunoSEQ multiplex PCR; in TCRdb, only in-frame clones are kept and a portion is missing. The sample consists of over 1,000 clones, about 91% of them appearing once. This chain links TRBV7-8 with TRBJ2-3; D unresolved. Source material: tumor tissue from Merkel cell carcinoma. This TCR came from a human donor with Merkel cell carcinoma. The CDR3: CASSLGFGTDTQYF. CDR3 coding DNA: TGTGCCAGCAGCTTGGGCTTCGGCACAGATACGCAGTATTTT.